Below, one TCR beta chain is given with its context. Its antigen is not known. Genomic DNA from each subset was divided evenly over several immunoSEQ plates. Original methodology: For the immunoSEQ data, sequences were junction-only without quality scores, so filtering differed. The method was immunoSEQ multiplex PCR; TCRdb's version includes in-frame clones alone and lacks a portion of them. That table supplies the V and J calls and clone size; D and trimming were determined from the DNA. Here the sample spans a few hundred thousand clones, around 97% being singletons. CDR1 and CDR2 from the germline V gene are SGHAT and FQNNGV. Trimming left V 6 bases short and J 0 bases short, with 24 bases between. The CDR3 totals 19 residues. The data are from a study of shared clonotypes between healthy human individuals. Study-wide results and caveats: Relative to memory subsets, naive subsets generally showed larger estimated richness. The study found roughly 5% of naive CD4 clonotypes shared across several donors.

The sequenced sample was naive CD4+ T cells sorted from blood. Subset given: CD45RA+ positively selected. The TCR originated in a woman aged 30 to 39 in good health. This rearrangement joins TRBV11-2 to TRBJ2-4; unclear D gene. The CDR3 region is CASSPSVWQKFLAKNIQYF. The CDR3, as DNA: TGTGCCAGCAGTCCCTCCGTCTGGCAGAAATTCCTAGCCAAAAACATTCAGTACTTC.